This is a list of T cell receptor beta chains from one sample in a study of beta chain features in type 1 diabetes. Assay: immunoSEQ multiplex PCR; the TCRdb copy retains only in-frame clones and omits some. The top ten hold 1% of the sample, which has hundreds of thousands of clones, around 9% seen once. Sequenced material: central memory CD4+ T cells from blood. These receptors were taken from a man aged 30 to 39 with type 1 diabetes. CDR3s include the opening cysteine and the closing phenylalanine or tryptophan. Each record gives: V gene, D gene, J gene, clone size, CDR3 DNA, CDR3 protein. D genes are given only for firm matches. The size entry is marked missing in some rows and otherwise reads once, few, many or a size class.

v_gene: TRBV19
d_gene: TRBD2
j_gene: TRBJ2-1
abundance: few
CDR3nt: TGTGCCAGTAGCCCAGCAGCGGGGGGGCAGATTGAGCAGTTCTTC
CDR3aa: CASSPAAGGQIEQFF

v_gene: TRBV27
d_gene: .
j_gene: TRBJ2-7
abundance: .
CDR3nt: TGTGCCAGCAGTTTATCCGTCAAAACTAGTCGGGCCGAGCAGTACTTC
CDR3aa: CASSLSVKTSRAEQYF

v_gene: TRBV18
d_gene: .
j_gene: TRBJ1-3
abundance: few
CDR3nt: TGTGCCAGCTCACCAAGACACTTGGACACCATATATTTT
CDR3aa: CASSPRHLDTIYF

v_gene: TRBV2
d_gene: .
j_gene: TRBJ1-2
abundance: few
CDR3nt: TGTGCCAGCAGTGAAGATACAGGGACTGACGGGCACACCTTC
CDR3aa: CASSEDTGTDGHTF

v_gene: TRBV6-1
d_gene: TRBD1
j_gene: TRBJ1-5
abundance: few
CDR3nt: TGTGCCATCAGTGCGGACAGGGGTGGGGGAAATCAGCCCCAGCATTTT
CDR3aa: CAISADRGGGNQPQHF

v_gene: TRBV28
d_gene: .
j_gene: TRBJ1-2
abundance: few
CDR3nt: TGTGCCAGCAGTTTGAATAACTATGGCTACACCTTC
CDR3aa: CASSLNNYGYTF

v_gene: TRBV2
d_gene: .
j_gene: TRBJ1-2
abundance: few
CDR3nt: TGTGCCAGCAGTGAATCAGATCTTAACTATGGCTACACCTTC
CDR3aa: CASSESDLNYGYTF

v_gene: TRBV5-1
d_gene: TRBD2
j_gene: TRBJ2-5
abundance: .
CDR3nt: TGCGCCAGCAGCTTGGTGGGTAGCGGGGAAGAGACCCAGTACTTC
CDR3aa: CASSLVGSGEETQYF

v_gene: TRBV7-2
d_gene: TRBD1
j_gene: TRBJ1-2
abundance: .
CDR3nt: TGTGCCAGCAGCCCCGACAGGGTTAACTATGGCTACACCTTC
CDR3aa: CASSPDRVNYGYTF

v_gene: TRBV2
d_gene: .
j_gene: TRBJ1-2
abundance: .
CDR3nt: TGTGCCAGCGCAGGGTCAGGCTACACCTTC
CDR3aa: CASAGSGYTF

v_gene: TRBV7-9
d_gene: TRBD1
j_gene: TRBJ1-4
abundance: many
CDR3nt: TGTGCCAGCAGCCGAGGACAGGCCGATCTTGAAAAACTGTTTTTT
CDR3aa: CASSRGQADLEKLFF

v_gene: TRBV4-1
d_gene: .
j_gene: TRBJ1-6
abundance: .
CDR3nt: TGCGCCAGCGGGACGGACTATAATTCACCCCTCCACTTT
CDR3aa: CASGTDYNSPLHF

v_gene: TRBV27
d_gene: TRBD2
j_gene: TRBJ2-3
abundance: .
CDR3nt: TGTGCCAGCAGTTCGGGACTAGCGGTAACAGATACGCAGTATTTT
CDR3aa: CASSSGLAVTDTQYF

v_gene: TRBV7-9
d_gene: .
j_gene: TRBJ2-1
abundance: few
CDR3nt: TGTGCCAGCAGCTTAGATGGAAACAATGAGCAGTTCTTC
CDR3aa: CASSLDGNNEQFF

v_gene: TRBV10-1
d_gene: .
j_gene: TRBJ2-1
abundance: .
CDR3nt: TGCGCCAGCAGTGAGAGAGTCACCTACAATGAGCAGTTCTTC
CDR3aa: CASSERVTYNEQFF

v_gene: TRBV30
d_gene: .
j_gene: TRBJ2-7
abundance: few
CDR3nt: TGTGCCTGGAGAACCCCAGGCGCTTACGAGCAGTACTTC
CDR3aa: CAWRTPGAYEQYF

v_gene: TRBV9
d_gene: TRBD1
j_gene: TRBJ2-1
abundance: few
CDR3nt: TGTGCCAGCAGCGATGGGACAGGTACGCCTCACAGGCAGTTCTTC
CDR3aa: CASSDGTGTPHRQFF

v_gene: TRBV16
d_gene: .
j_gene: TRBJ1-5
abundance: many
CDR3nt: TGTGCCAGCAGCCCACAAGAGGGCGTAGATAGCAATCAGCCCCAGCATTTT
CDR3aa: CASSPQEGVDSNQPQHF

v_gene: TRBV7-2
d_gene: TRBD1
j_gene: TRBJ1-6
abundance: .
CDR3nt: TGTGCCAGCAGCCCCAACAGGGGTGGACGTTCACCCCTCCACTTT
CDR3aa: CASSPNRGGRSPLHF

v_gene: TRBV30
d_gene: TRBD1
j_gene: TRBJ1-5
abundance: .
CDR3nt: TGTGCCTGGGGGGACAGGGCAAATCAGCCCCAGCATTTT
CDR3aa: CAWGDRANQPQHF

v_gene: TRBV18
d_gene: TRBD1
j_gene: TRBJ1-1
abundance: few
CDR3nt: TGTGCCAGCTCCTTGACAGGGAATGGTGAAGCTTTCTTT
CDR3aa: CASSLTGNGEAFF

v_gene: TRBV5-1
d_gene: .
j_gene: TRBJ2-1
abundance: few
CDR3nt: TGCGCCAGCAGCTTCACAGGGTCGAGGAATGAGCAGTTCTTC
CDR3aa: CASSFTGSRNEQFF

v_gene: TRBV6-6
d_gene: .
j_gene: TRBJ2-7
abundance: few
CDR3nt: TGTGCCAGCAGTAACAGGGACTCCTACGAGCAGTACTTC
CDR3aa: CASSNRDSYEQYF

v_gene: TRBV11-2
d_gene: .
j_gene: TRBJ2-5
abundance: .
CDR3nt: TGTGCCAGCAGCCGCGGCCAGTGGGCGGAGACCCAGTACTTC
CDR3aa: CASSRGQWAETQYF

v_gene: TRBV2
d_gene: .
j_gene: TRBJ2-1
abundance: few
CDR3nt: TGTGCCAGCAGTGAAGCGGGGCTCTCTAGCTTCAATGAGCAGTTCTTC
CDR3aa: CASSEAGLSSFNEQFF

v_gene: TRBV30
d_gene: TRBD1
j_gene: TRBJ1-1
abundance: few
CDR3nt: TGTGCCTGGAGCCCGGGACAGGGGAACACTGAAGCTTTCTTT
CDR3aa: CAWSPGQGNTEAFF

v_gene: TRBV7-2
d_gene: TRBD2
j_gene: TRBJ2-3
abundance: many
CDR3nt: TGTGCCAGCACCCCCCGCCCCAGCGGGGGATCTAGCACAGATACGCAGTATTTT
CDR3aa: CASTPRPSGGSSTDTQYF

v_gene: TRBV5-1
d_gene: TRBD1
j_gene: TRBJ2-1
abundance: few
CDR3nt: TGCGCCAGCAGCTTGAGGCAAGACAGGGATGAGCAGTTCTTC
CDR3aa: CASSLRQDRDEQFF

v_gene: TRBV28
d_gene: .
j_gene: TRBJ2-1
abundance: many
CDR3nt: TGTGCCAGCAGTTCACAGGGATACTCCTACAATGAGCAGTTCTTC
CDR3aa: CASSSQGYSYNEQFF

v_gene: TRBV2
d_gene: .
j_gene: TRBJ1-5
abundance: .
CDR3nt: TGTGCCAGCAGTGGCGGTTCCAATAGCAATCAGCCCCAGCATTTT
CDR3aa: CASSGGSNSNQPQHF

v_gene: TRBV19
d_gene: .
j_gene: TRBJ1-5
abundance: few
CDR3nt: TGTGCCAGTAGGTTCAGAAGGATGGGGAATCAGCCCCAGCATTTT
CDR3aa: CASRFRRMGNQPQHF

v_gene: TRBV5-1
d_gene: TRBD1
j_gene: TRBJ2-1
abundance: few
CDR3nt: TGCGCCAGCAGCCCGGAACAGGGGGCTAATGAGCAGTTCTTC
CDR3aa: CASSPEQGANEQFF

v_gene: TRBV7-2
d_gene: .
j_gene: TRBJ2-3
abundance: few
CDR3nt: TGTGCCAGCAGTCAGGGGAATACGCAGTATTTT
CDR3aa: CASSQGNTQYF

v_gene: TRBV7-2
d_gene: TRBD1
j_gene: TRBJ2-3
abundance: few
CDR3nt: TGTGCCAGCAGCTTATCGGGACAGAACACAGATACGCAGTATTTT
CDR3aa: CASSLSGQNTDTQYF

v_gene: TRBV5-1
d_gene: TRBD1
j_gene: TRBJ2-2
abundance: .
CDR3nt: TGCGCCAGCAGCTCCACCGGGACAGGGGTCGGGGAGCTGTTTTTT
CDR3aa: CASSSTGTGVGELFF

v_gene: TRBV6-5
d_gene: .
j_gene: TRBJ1-6
abundance: many
CDR3nt: TGTGCCAGCAGAACCGGTTCGGGTGGGTCACCCCTCCACTTT
CDR3aa: CASRTGSGGSPLHF

v_gene: TRBV6-6
d_gene: .
j_gene: TRBJ1-1
abundance: few
CDR3nt: TGTGCCAGCAGTACCTTCCCTACCCGCGACGAAGCTTTCTTT
CDR3aa: CASSTFPTRDEAFF

v_gene: TRBV5-1
d_gene: .
j_gene: TRBJ1-3
abundance: few
CDR3nt: TGCGCCAGCAGCTTAGCCACCGGCTCTGGAAACACCATATATTTT
CDR3aa: CASSLATGSGNTIYF

v_gene: TRBV7-9
d_gene: .
j_gene: TRBJ1-4
abundance: few
CDR3nt: TGTGCCAGCAGCAAAGGAAGAGATGGAAAACTGTTTTTT
CDR3aa: CASSKGRDGKLFF

v_gene: TRBV10-3
d_gene: .
j_gene: TRBJ2-3
abundance: .
CDR3nt: TGTGCCATCAGTGTTGAGGGGTCTTGGGATACGCAGTATTTT
CDR3aa: CAISVEGSWDTQYF

v_gene: TRBV13
d_gene: .
j_gene: TRBJ2-6
abundance: .
CDR3nt: TGTGCCAGCAGCTTTCGGCAGGTGAACTCTGGGGCCAACGTCCTGACTTTC
CDR3aa: CASSFRQVNSGANVLTF

v_gene: TRBV7-9
d_gene: TRBD2
j_gene: TRBJ2-5
abundance: few
CDR3nt: TGTGCCAGCAGCAAATCTCGGGCTAGCGGGGGCCGGGAGACCCAGTACTTC
CDR3aa: CASSKSRASGGRETQYF

v_gene: TRBV5-6
d_gene: TRBD1
j_gene: TRBJ1-5
abundance: .
CDR3nt: TGTGCCAGCAGCTTGATGGGACAGGGTAGCAATCAGCCCCAGCATTTT
CDR3aa: CASSLMGQGSNQPQHF

v_gene: TRBV5-1
d_gene: .
j_gene: TRBJ2-7
abundance: few
CDR3nt: TGCGCCAGCAGCGCGGGACAGAACTACGAGCAGTACTTC
CDR3aa: CASSAGQNYEQYF

v_gene: TRBV25-1
d_gene: TRBD2
j_gene: TRBJ2-5
abundance: once
CDR3nt: TGTGCCAGCAGTGAATCGGGGGGGGAGACCCAGTACTTC
CDR3aa: CASSESGGETQYF

v_gene: TRBV7-2
d_gene: .
j_gene: TRBJ2-3
abundance: few
CDR3nt: TGTGCCAGCAGCGGACGGGTTACTCCAAGCGGCACAGATACGCAGTATTTT
CDR3aa: CASSGRVTPSGTDTQYF

v_gene: TRBV19
d_gene: .
j_gene: TRBJ2-1
abundance: .
CDR3nt: TGTGCCAGTAGTATAGAAGGCCAGGGACTCTACTCCTACAATGAGCAGTTCTTC
CDR3aa: CASSIEGQGLYSYNEQFF

v_gene: TRBV2
d_gene: TRBD2
j_gene: TRBJ2-3
abundance: .
CDR3nt: TGTGCCAGCAGTGAAGCCGGGGGGTCCACAGATACGCAGTATTTT
CDR3aa: CASSEAGGSTDTQYF

v_gene: TRBV5-4
d_gene: .
j_gene: TRBJ2-1
abundance: .
CDR3nt: TGTGCCAGCAGCTTGGACCCGTACATGTATGAGCAGTTCTTC
CDR3aa: CASSLDPYMYEQFF

v_gene: TRBV10-3
d_gene: TRBD1
j_gene: TRBJ2-3
abundance: few
CDR3nt: TGTGCCATCAGGGGGGACAGGGGAATATCAGATACGCAGTATTTT
CDR3aa: CAIRGDRGISDTQYF

v_gene: TRBV7-2
d_gene: .
j_gene: TRBJ1-5
abundance: .
CDR3nt: TGTGCCAGCAGCTTAGAAGGAGGGGGCAATCAGCCCCAGCATTTT
CDR3aa: CASSLEGGGNQPQHF

v_gene: TRBV5-4
d_gene: .
j_gene: TRBJ1-4
abundance: .
CDR3nt: TGTGCCAGCAGCTTGGGGACGGGTAATGAAAAACTGTTTTTT
CDR3aa: CASSLGTGNEKLFF

v_gene: TRBV28
d_gene: .
j_gene: TRBJ1-2
abundance: few
CDR3nt: TGTGCCAGCATCACACCTGACTGGGCTAAGACCTACACCTTC
CDR3aa: CASITPDWAKTYTF

v_gene: TRBV7-2
d_gene: TRBD2
j_gene: TRBJ2-3
abundance: .
CDR3nt: TGTGCCAGCAAAGTAGCGCGGGGGGAAGTGACGCAGTATTTT
CDR3aa: CASKVARGEVTQYF